The source of this T cell receptor beta chain is a study of blood T cells in healthy people across ages. CDR1 and CDR2 (germline): GTSNPN, SVGIG (reference sequence). This CDR3 has 17 amino acids. Trimming shortened V by 0 bases and J by 0 bases, and 15 bases separated the two germline ends. Through a sample-barcoded 5' primer and a J-beta primer mix, a second PCR was run for about 6 to 11 cycles. TCRdb independently ran MiXCR on the 5' RACE reads; one entry per CDR3 protein. The data hold about 800,000 distinct CDR3 sequences, with about 46% observed a single time. Material for sequencing was blood. The V call is TRBV30, the J call TRBJ1-3; D is uncertain. This clonotype was obtained from an elderly man in good health. The CDR3 DNA follows: TGTGCCTGGAGTGTACCAGCAGGTTCCAACTCTGGAAACACCATATATTTT. As protein: CAWSVPAGSNSGNTIYF.